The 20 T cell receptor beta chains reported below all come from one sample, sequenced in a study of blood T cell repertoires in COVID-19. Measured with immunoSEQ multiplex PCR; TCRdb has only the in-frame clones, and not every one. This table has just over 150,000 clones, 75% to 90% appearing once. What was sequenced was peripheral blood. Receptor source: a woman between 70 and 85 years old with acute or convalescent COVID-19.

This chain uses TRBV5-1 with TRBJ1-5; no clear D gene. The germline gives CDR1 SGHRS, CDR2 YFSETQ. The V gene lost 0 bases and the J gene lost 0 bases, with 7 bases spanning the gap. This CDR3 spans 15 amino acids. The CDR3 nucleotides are TGCGCCAGCAGCTTGGAAGGGAGTAGCAATCAGCCCCAGCATTTT. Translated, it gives CASSLEGSSNQPQHF. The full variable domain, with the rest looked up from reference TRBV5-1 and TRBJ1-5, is KAGVTQTPRYLIKTRGQQVTLSCSPISGHRSVSWYQQTPGQGLQFLFEYFSETQRNKGNFPGRFSGRQFSNSRSEMNVSTLELGDSALYLCASSLEGSSNQPQHFGDGTRLSIL.

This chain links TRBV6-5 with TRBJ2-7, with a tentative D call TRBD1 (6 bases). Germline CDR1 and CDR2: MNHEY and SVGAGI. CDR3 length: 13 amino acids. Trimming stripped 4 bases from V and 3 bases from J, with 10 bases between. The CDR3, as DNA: TGTGCCAGCAGTTCAGGGGTCCGCTACGAGCAGTACTTC. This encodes CASSSGVRYEQYF.

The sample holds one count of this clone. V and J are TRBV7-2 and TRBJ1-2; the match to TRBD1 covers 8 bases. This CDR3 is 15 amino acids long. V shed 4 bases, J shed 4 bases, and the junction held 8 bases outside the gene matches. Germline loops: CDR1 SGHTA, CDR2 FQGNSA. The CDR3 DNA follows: TGTGCCAGCAGCTGGTACAGGGGGGCCGGCTATGGCTACACCTTC. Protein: CASSWYRGAGYGYTF.

The CDR3 loop is CASSSRSTGTQYF. DNA for the CDR3: TGTGCCAGCAGCTCCCGGAGTACCGGTACGCAGTATTTT. The chain carries TRBV6-5 and TRBJ2-3; no definite D call. Trimming took 6 bases from V and 8 from J, leaving 15 bases between them. CDR3 size: 13 residues. From germline, CDR1 is MNHEY and CDR2 SVGAGI.

CDR3 coding DNA: TGTGCCAGCAGCTTAGCGTCGGGGGACACTGAAGCTTTCTTT. Protein product: CASSLASGDTEAFF. The chain is built from TRBV7-9 and TRBJ1-1; D is possibly TRBD1 (5 bases). This CDR3 contains 14 residues. Looked up from germline, CDR1 is SEHNR and CDR2 is FQNEAQ (reference sequence). Between the trimmed V and J ends, which lost 0 bases and 3 bases, there was a span of 8 bases.

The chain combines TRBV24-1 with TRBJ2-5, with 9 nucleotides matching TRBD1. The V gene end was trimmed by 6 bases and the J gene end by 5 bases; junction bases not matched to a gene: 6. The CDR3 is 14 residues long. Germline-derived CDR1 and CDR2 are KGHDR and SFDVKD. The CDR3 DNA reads TGTGCCACCAGTCGGACAGGGGAGGTTGAGACCCAGTACTTC. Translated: CATSRTGEVETQYF.

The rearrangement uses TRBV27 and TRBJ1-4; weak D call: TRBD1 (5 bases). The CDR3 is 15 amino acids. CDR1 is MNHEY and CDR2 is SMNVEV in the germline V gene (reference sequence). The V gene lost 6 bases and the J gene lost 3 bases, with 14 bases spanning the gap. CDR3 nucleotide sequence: TGTGCCAGCAGCTACTCGCGGGGGGCTAATGAAAAACTGTTTTTT. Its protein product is CASSYSRGANEKLFF.

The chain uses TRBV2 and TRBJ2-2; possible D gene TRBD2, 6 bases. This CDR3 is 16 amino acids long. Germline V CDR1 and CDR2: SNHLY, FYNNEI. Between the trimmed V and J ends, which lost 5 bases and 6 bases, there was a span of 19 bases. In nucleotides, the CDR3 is TGTGCCAGCAGTCCTGGGAGGAAGGGGTGGTCCGGGGAGCTGTTTTTT. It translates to CASSPGRKGWSGELFF.

This chain's CDR3 is CASSPGAGGLNFGTGELFF. Written as DNA, the CDR3 is TGTGCCAGCAGCCCCGGGGCAGGGGGCTTAAATTTCGGCACCGGGGAGCTGTTTTTT. The rearrangement uses TRBV7-9 and TRBJ2-2; 8 bases match TRBD1. The trim removed 5 bases at V and 4 bases at J, leaving 18 bases unmatched. Germline V CDR1 and CDR2: SEHNR, FQNEAQ (reference sequence). This CDR3 is 19 amino acids long.

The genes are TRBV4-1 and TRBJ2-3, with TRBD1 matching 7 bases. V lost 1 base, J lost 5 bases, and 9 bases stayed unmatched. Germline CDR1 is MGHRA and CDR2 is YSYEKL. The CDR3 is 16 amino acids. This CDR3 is CASSQGTGRGVDTQYF. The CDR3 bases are TGCGCCAGCAGCCAAGGGACAGGCCGAGGGGTAGATACGCAGTATTTT.

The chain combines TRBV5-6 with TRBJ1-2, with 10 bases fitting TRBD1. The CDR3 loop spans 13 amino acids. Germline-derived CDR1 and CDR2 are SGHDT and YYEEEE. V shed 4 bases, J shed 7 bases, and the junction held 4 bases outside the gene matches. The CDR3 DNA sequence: TGTGCCAGCAGCCGACAGGGGGCGCGTGGCTACACCTTC. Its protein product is CASSRQGARGYTF.

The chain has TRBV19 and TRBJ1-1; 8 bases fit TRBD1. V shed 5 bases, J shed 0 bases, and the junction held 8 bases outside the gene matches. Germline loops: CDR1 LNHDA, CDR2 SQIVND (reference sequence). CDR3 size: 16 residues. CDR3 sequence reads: CASSDRGHGLNTEAFF. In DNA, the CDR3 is TGTGCCAGTAGTGACAGGGGCCATGGGTTGAACACTGAAGCTTTCTTT.

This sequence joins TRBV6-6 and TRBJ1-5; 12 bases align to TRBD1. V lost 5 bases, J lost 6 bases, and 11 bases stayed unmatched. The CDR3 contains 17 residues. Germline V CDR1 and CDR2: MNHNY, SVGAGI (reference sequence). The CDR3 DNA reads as TGTGCCAGCAGTCTCGGGACAGGGGGCCCTCACGGTCAGCCCCAGCATTTT. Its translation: CASSLGTGGPHGQPQHF.

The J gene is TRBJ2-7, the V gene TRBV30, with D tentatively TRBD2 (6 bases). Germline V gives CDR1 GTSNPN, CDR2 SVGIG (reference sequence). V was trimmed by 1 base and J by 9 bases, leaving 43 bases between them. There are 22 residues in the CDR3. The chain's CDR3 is CAWSGIPHRGLTLDHVASGQYF. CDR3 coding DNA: TGTGCCTGGAGTGGGATCCCCCACCGGGGACTTACCCTTGATCATGTGGCGAGTGGGCAGTACTTC.

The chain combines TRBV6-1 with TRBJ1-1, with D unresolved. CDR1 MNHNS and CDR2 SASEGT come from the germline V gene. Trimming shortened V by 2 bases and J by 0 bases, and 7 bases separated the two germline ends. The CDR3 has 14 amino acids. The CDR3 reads CASSEFELNTEAFF. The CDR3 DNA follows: TGTGCCAGCAGTGAATTTGAGTTGAACACTGAAGCTTTCTTT.

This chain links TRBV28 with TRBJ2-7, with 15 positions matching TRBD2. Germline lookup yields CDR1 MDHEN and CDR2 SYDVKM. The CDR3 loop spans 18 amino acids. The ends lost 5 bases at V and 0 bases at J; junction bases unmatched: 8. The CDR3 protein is CASSGTSGGTKGSYEQYV. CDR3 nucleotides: TGTGCCAGCAGTGGGACTAGCGGGGGGACAAAGGGCTCCTACGAGCAGTACGTC.

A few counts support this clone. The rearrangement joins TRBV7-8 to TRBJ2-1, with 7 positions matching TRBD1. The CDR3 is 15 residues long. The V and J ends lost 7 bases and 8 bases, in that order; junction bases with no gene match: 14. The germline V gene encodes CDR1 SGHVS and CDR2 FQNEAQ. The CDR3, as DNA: TGTGCCAGCAACCAACAGGGGCTAGGCTCCGATGAGCAGTTCTTC. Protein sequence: CASNQQGLGSDEQFF.

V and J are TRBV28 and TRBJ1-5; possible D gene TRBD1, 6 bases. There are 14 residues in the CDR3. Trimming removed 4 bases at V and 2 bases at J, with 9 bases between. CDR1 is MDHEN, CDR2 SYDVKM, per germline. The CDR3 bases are TGTGCCAGCAGTTCCCCAGGGGGCAATCAGCCCCAGCATTTT. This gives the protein CASSSPGGNQPQHF.

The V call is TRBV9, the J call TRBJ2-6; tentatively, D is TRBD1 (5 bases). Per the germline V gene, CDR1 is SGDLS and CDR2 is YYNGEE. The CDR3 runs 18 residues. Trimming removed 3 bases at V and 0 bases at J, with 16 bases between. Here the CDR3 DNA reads TGTGCCAGCAGCGGGAAACAGGAATTGGGCTCTGGGGCCAACGTCCTGACTTTC. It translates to CASSGKQELGSGANVLTF.

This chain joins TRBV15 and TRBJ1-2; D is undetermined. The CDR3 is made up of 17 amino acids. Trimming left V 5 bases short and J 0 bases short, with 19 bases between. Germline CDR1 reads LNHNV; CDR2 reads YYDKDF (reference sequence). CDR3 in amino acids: CATSDSFVQLANYGYTF. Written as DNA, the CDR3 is TGTGCCACCAGCGATTCTTTCGTACAGTTAGCTAACTATGGCTACACCTTC.